A single TCR beta chain is shown here with its context. The target antigen is unknown. These data come from a study of graft-versus-host responses after intestinal transplantation. Regarding the study as a whole: There were GvH clones found in recipient marrow, and some of them appeared first in ileum or blood.

The germline CDR1 and CDR2 sequences are MDHEN and SYDVKM. Trimming at V came to 5 bases and at J to 2 bases, leaving 5 bases not matched to a gene. This CDR3 spans 15 amino acids. Assay: immunoSEQ multiplex PCR; the TCRdb copy retains only in-frame clones and omits some. The data show about 64,000 clones, roughly 92% seen once. The chain uses TRBV28 and TRBJ2-7; 11 nucleotides match TRBD2. The input for sequencing was bone marrow, taken 734 days after intestinal transplantation. The receptor comes from a human patient who received an intestinal transplant, so some T cells may come from the graft donor. CDR3 sequence (DNA): TGTGCCAGCAGTGAGGGACTAGCGGAGACCTACGAGCAGTACTTC. It is translated as CASSEGLAETYEQYF. The full variable domain, in which reference TRBV28 and TRBJ2-7 provide the parts outside the CDR3, is DVKVTQSSRYLVKRTGEKVFLECVQDMDHENMFWYRQDPGLGLRLIYFSYDVKMKEKGDIPEGYSVSREKKERFSLILESASTNQTSMYLCASSEGLAETYEQYFGPGTRLTVT.